This is a list of T cell receptor beta chains from one sample in a study of CD8+ T cells in alopecia areata. Here immunoSEQ multiplex PCR was the method, and the copy in TCRdb shows in-frame clones only, minus some. This table holds under 300,000 clones, 67% found once. The sequencing here drew on CD4+ T cells sorted from blood, taken at week 0. These receptors all come from a human donor with alopecia areata. Each CDR3 is given with its conserved first and last residue. The D gene is left open where the match is weak. Expanded clones are given a class, and other clones once, few, many or no size at all.

v_gene,d_gene,j_gene,abundance,CDR3nt,CDR3aa
TRBV27,NA,TRBJ2-5,NA,TGTGCCAGCAGTTTAAAGCCGGGACACACGGAGACCCAGTACTTC,CASSLKPGHTETQYF
TRBV7-6,NA,TRBJ2-5,once,TGTGCCAGCAGCTTTAGCAGGCAAGAGACCCAGTACTTC,CASSFSRQETQYF
TRBV30,NA,TRBJ2-3,once,TGTGCCTGGAGTGGGGACCTAGCGAATACGCAGTATTTT,CAWSGDLANTQYF
TRBV7-6,TRBD1,TRBJ1-2,NA,TGTGCCAGCAGCCCGGGGACAGCGTTCTATGGCTACACCTTC,CASSPGTAFYGYTF
TRBV7-3,NA,TRBJ2-3,once,TGTGCCAGCAGCTTAATTGCGACAGAGAGCACAGATACGCAGTATTTT,CASSLIATESTDTQYF
TRBV4-2,NA,TRBJ2-3,few,TGTGCCAGCAGCTCCCAAACGGGGGTGCCAGATACGCAGTATTTT,CASSSQTGVPDTQYF
TRBV5-1,TRBD1,TRBJ2-7,NA,TGCGCCAGCAGCTCGTCGACCGGGACAGGCTCCTACGAGCAGTACTTC,CASSSSTGTGSYEQYF
TRBV30,NA,TRBJ2-4,NA,TGTGCCTGGAGTCCGCCCAGAGACAAAAACATTCAGTACTTC,CAWSPPRDKNIQYF
TRBV29-1,NA,TRBJ2-7,NA,TGCAGCGGGGGGTACAGCCCCTACGAGCAGTACTTC,CSGGYSPYEQYF
TRBV7-9,NA,TRBJ2-6,few,TGTGCCAGCAGCCCATCGTCGGCCTCTGGGGCCAACGTCCTGACTTTC,CASSPSSASGANVLTF
TRBV4-1,TRBD2,TRBJ2-1,NA,TGCGCCAGCAGCCACATGACTAGCAGGGTCCCAAGCTCCTACAATGAGCAGTTCTTC,CASSHMTSRVPSSYNEQFF
TRBV7-7,TRBD1,TRBJ1-5,NA,TGTGCTAGCAGCCCCATCGACAGGGTCGGCAATCAGCCCCAGCATTTT,CASSPIDRVGNQPQHF
TRBV5-6,NA,TRBJ1-2,NA,TGTGCCAGCAAGGGTGGCAGGAAAAGCTTCGGCTACACCTTC,CASKGGRKSFGYTF
TRBV29-1,TRBD1,TRBJ2-7,NA,TGCAGCGTGGGACAGGGGAACGGCGAGCAGTACTTC,CSVGQGNGEQYF
TRBV29-1,NA,TRBJ1-2,NA,TGCAGCGCTGAGATGCCAAACTATGGCTACACCTTC,CSAEMPNYGYTF
TRBV6-5,NA,TRBJ2-5,few,TGTGCCGCCCGGAAGGGGAGAGAAAAACGAGAGACCCAGTACTTC,CAARKGREKRETQYF
TRBV29-1,TRBD1,TRBJ1-1,NA,TGCAGCGTTTCAGGGACAGTCCGTTTGACTGAAGCTTTCTTT,CSVSGTVRLTEAFF
TRBV27,NA,TRBJ2-5,NA,TGTGCCAGCCAAGAGGAACGGAACACCTCGTCCCAAGAGACCCAGTACTTC,CASQEERNTSSQETQYF